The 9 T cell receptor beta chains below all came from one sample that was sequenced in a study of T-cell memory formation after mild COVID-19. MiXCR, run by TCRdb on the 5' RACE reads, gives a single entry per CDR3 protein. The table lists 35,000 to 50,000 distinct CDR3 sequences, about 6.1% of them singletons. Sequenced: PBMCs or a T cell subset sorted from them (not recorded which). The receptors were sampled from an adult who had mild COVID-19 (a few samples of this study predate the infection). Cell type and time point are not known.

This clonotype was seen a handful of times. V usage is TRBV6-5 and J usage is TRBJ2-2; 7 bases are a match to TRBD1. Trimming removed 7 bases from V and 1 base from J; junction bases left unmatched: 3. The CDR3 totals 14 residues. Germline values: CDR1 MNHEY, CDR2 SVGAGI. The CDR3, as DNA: TGTGCCAGCACCTCAGGGGGGAACACCGGGGAGCTGTTTTTT. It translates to CASTSGGNTGELFF.

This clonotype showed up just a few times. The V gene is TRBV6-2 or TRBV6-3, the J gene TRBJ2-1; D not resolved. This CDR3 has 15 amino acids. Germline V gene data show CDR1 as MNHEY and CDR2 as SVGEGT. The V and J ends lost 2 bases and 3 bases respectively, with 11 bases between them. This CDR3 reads CASSYPPLGYNEQFF. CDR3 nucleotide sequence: TGTGCCAGCAGTTACCCCCCCCTTGGCTACAATGAGCAGTTCTTC.

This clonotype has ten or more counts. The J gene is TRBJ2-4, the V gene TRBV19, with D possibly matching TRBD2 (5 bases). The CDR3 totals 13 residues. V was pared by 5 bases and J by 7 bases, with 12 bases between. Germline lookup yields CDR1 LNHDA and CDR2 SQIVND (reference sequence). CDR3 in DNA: TGTGCCAGTAGTTTACTTTCGGGGAACATTCAGTACTTC. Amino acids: CASSLLSGNIQYF. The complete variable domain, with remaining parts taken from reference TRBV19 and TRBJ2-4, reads DGGITQSPKYLFRKEGQNVTLSCEQNLNHDAMYWYRQDPGQGLRLIYYSQIVNDFQKGDIAEGYSVSREKKESFPLTVTSAQKNPTAFYLCASSLLSGNIQYFGAGTRLSVL.

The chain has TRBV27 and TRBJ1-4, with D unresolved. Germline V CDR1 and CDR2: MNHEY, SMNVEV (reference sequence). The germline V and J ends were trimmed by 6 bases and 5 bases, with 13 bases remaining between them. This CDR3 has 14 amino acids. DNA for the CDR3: TGTGCCAGCAGACTACACGGGCGCAATGAAAAACTGTTTTTT. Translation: CASRLHGRNEKLFF.

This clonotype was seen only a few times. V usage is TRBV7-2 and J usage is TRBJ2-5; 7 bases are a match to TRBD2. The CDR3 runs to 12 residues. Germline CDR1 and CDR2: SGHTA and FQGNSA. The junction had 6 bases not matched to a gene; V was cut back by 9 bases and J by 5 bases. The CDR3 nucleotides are TGTGCCAGTGGGAGGGCTGGCGAGACCCAGTACTTC. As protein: CASGRAGETQYF.

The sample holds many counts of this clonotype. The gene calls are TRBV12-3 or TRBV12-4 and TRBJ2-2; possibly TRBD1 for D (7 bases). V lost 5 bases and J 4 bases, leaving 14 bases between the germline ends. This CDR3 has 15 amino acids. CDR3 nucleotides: TGTGCCAGCAGTGTGGAGGGGGCGCCCACCGGGGAGCTGTTTTTT. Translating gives CASSVEGAPTGELFF.

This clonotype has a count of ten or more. The CDR3 spells CSVDQGYLRQGLNEQFF. The CDR3 DNA reads as TGCAGCGTTGACCAAGGGTACCTCCGACAGGGTCTAAATGAGCAGTTCTTC. The chain links TRBV29-1 to TRBJ2-1; TRBD1 matches at 7 bases. Germline trimming cut 3 bases from V and 7 bases from J; bases unmatched to any gene: 18. This CDR3 is 17 amino acids long. The germline CDR1 and CDR2 sequences are SQVTM and ANQGSEA.

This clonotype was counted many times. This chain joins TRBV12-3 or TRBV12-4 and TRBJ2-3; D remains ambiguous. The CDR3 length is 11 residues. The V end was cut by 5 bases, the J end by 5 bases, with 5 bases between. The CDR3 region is CASSKRDTQYF. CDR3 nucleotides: TGTGCCAGCAGTAAGCGAGATACGCAGTATTTT.

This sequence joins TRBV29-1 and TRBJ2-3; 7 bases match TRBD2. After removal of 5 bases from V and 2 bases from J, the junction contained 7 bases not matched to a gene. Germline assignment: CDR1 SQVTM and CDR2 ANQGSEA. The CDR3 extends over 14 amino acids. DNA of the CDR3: TGCAGCGTTTTGCCGGGACTACACACAGATACGCAGTATTTT. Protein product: CSVLPGLHTDTQYF.